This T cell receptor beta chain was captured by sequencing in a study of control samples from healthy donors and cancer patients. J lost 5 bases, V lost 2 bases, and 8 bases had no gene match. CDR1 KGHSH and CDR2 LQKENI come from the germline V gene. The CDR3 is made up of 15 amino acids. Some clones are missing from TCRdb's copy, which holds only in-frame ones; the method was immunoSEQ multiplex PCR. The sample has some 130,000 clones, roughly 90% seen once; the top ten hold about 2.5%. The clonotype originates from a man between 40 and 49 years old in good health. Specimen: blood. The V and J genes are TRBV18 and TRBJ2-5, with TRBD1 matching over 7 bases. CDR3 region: CASSPIGTAPETQYF. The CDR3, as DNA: TGTGCCAGCTCACCAATCGGGACAGCCCCGGAGACCCAGTACTTC.